These 32 T cell receptor beta chains were all obtained from the same sample, sequenced in a study of blood T cell repertoires in COVID-19. The data were produced by immunoSEQ multiplex PCR, yet TCRdb's version contains in-frame clones alone and is incomplete. The data hold about 100,000 clones, with 91% observed a single time. The sequenced sample consisted of peripheral blood. These receptors originate from a man between 50 and 59 years old with active COVID-19.

This clone was observed a single time. The chain carries TRBV5-1 and TRBJ2-1; 7 nucleotides align to TRBD2. The CDR3 has 15 amino acids. The junction had 11 bases not matched to a gene; V was cut back by 4 bases and J by 7 bases. The germline V gene encodes CDR1 SGHRS and CDR2 YFSETQ. CDR3 bases: TGCGCCAGCAGCCCCGGGGGGAGTGATGTTAATGAGCAGTTCTTC. Translated, it gives CASSPGGSDVNEQFF.

The genes are TRBV6-5 and TRBJ1-1; D is ambiguous. CDR3 length: 13 amino acids. V was cut by 2 bases and J by 0 bases, with 4 bases left in between. Germline assignment: CDR1 MNHEY and CDR2 SVGAGI. The DNA for the CDR3 is TGTGCCAGCAGTTACGGCATGAACACTGAAGCTTTCTTT. As protein: CASSYGMNTEAFF.

CDR3 DNA sequence: TGTGCCAGCAGTGAACGCGGGGGCCACGAGACCCAGTACTTC. It encodes CASSERGGHETQYF. The rearrangement uses TRBV25-1 and TRBJ2-5; TRBD2 might be the D (7 bases). The germline gives CDR1 MGHDK, CDR2 SYGVNS. Trimming pared 2 bases from V and 5 bases from J, leaving 12 bases between. The CDR3 runs to 14 residues.

This CDR3 reads CASSLGAGSNEKLFF. In nucleotides, the CDR3 is TGTGCCAGCAGCTTGGGGGCGGGGTCCAATGAAAAACTGTTTTTT. V usage is TRBV5-4 and J usage is TRBJ1-4; the D is unclear. The germline gives CDR1 SGHNT, CDR2 YYREEE (reference sequence). The CDR3 sequence is 15 residues long. Trimming cost V 0 bases and J 5 bases, with 11 bases left between them.

The CDR3 DNA is TGTGCCACCAGTGCCGCAGCGGGAGGATCCTACAATGAGCAGTTCTTC. It specifies CATSAAAGGSYNEQFF. The chain employs TRBV24-1 and TRBJ2-1; 9 bases map to TRBD2. V shed 5 bases and J 1 base; nucleotides not matched to a gene: 5. The CDR3 is 16 amino acids. Germline V lookup: CDR1 KGHDR, CDR2 SFDVKD.

The genes are TRBV7-6 and TRBJ2-1; 11 nucleotides align to TRBD2. CDR1 and CDR2 from the germline V gene are SGHVS and FNYEAQ. With V trimmed by 2 bases and J by 0 bases, 18 bases remained unmatched. The CDR3 is 22 residues long. CDR3 sequence: CASSLKGSSGGPSPSSYNEQFF. The CDR3 DNA reads TGTGCCAGCAGCTTAAAGGGGTCTAGCGGGGGGCCCTCGCCGAGCTCCTACAATGAGCAGTTCTTC.

The chain joins TRBV5-4 to TRBJ2-6, with 7 bases identical to TRBD1. CDR1 and CDR2 (germline): SGHNT, YYREEE (reference sequence). Germline trimming cut 4 bases from V and 0 bases from J; bases unmatched to any gene: 13. The CDR3 has 19 residues. The DNA for the CDR3 is TGTGCCAGCAGCCCTAGTGTCGCAGGGGGATACTCTGGGGCCAACGTCCTGACTTTC. Translating gives CASSPSVAGGYSGANVLTF.

This clone has a single count. The V gene is TRBV7-2, the J gene TRBJ2-5; 8 nucleotides line up with TRBD2. Germline CDR1 is SGHTA and CDR2 is FQGNSA. Germline trimming cut 0 bases from V and 5 bases from J; bases unmatched to any gene: 5. CDR3 size: 15 residues. CDR3 amino acids: CASSLAAGGRETQYF. In nucleotides, the CDR3 is TGTGCCAGCAGCTTAGCTGCGGGGGGACGGGAGACCCAGTACTTC.

This clone has a handful of counts. This rearrangement joins TRBV27 to TRBJ2-3; 9 bases map to TRBD2. V was clipped by 0 bases and J by 8 bases; unmatched bases: 6. CDR3 size: 15 residues. Germline V lookup: CDR1 MNHEY, CDR2 SMNVEV (reference sequence). Written as DNA, the CDR3 is TGTGCCAGCAGTTTATCGGCTAGCGGGATCGGTACGCAGTATTTT. Protein: CASSLSASGIGTQYF.

The genes are TRBV14 and TRBJ2-4; the D gene is possibly TRBD1 (5 bases). Germline V lookup: CDR1 SGHDN, CDR2 FVKESK. There are 14 residues in the CDR3. The V gene lost 0 bases and the J gene lost 6 bases, with 9 bases spanning the gap. The CDR3 bases are TGTGCCAGCAGCCAAGACAGGGTAGTAAACATTCAGTACTTC. Translation: CASSQDRVVNIQYF.

CDR3 DNA: TGCAGCGTTGAAACAGGGTCGGCCCCCACTGAAGCTTTCTTT. Its translation is CSVETGSAPTEAFF. J is TRBJ1-1 and V is TRBV29-1; perhaps TRBD1 as D (6 bases). Deletions cut 2 bases from V and 4 bases from J, with 14 bases between. The CDR3 length is 14 residues. Germline CDR1 SQVTM, CDR2 ANQGSEA. The full variable domain, its missing parts supplied by reference TRBV29-1 and TRBJ1-1, is SAVISQKPSRDICQRGTSLTIQCQVDSQVTMMFWYRQQPGQSLTLIATANQGSEATYESGFVIDKFPISRPNLTFSTLTVSNMSPEDSSIYLCSVETGSAPTEAFFGQGTRLTVV.

The chain couples TRBV5-1 to TRBJ1-1; no definite D call. Per the germline V gene, CDR1 is SGHRS and CDR2 is YFSETQ. Trimming cost V 1 base and J 1 base, with 11 bases left between them. The CDR3 sequence is 15 residues long. The CDR3 region is CASSLFVEKNTEAFF. The CDR3 DNA reads TGCGCCAGCAGCTTGTTTGTAGAAAAGAACACTGAAGCTTTCTTT. The whole variable domain, remainder taken from reference TRBV5-1 and TRBJ1-1, is KAGVTQTPRYLIKTRGQQVTLSCSPISGHRSVSWYQQTPGQGLQFLFEYFSETQRNKGNFPGRFSGRQFSNSRSEMNVSTLELGDSALYLCASSLFVEKNTEAFFGQGTRLTVV.

V is TRBV7-9 and J is TRBJ2-5; D unclear. V was cut by 5 bases and J by 5 bases, with 12 bases left in between. Per germline, CDR1 SEHNR and CDR2 FQNEAQ (reference sequence). The CDR3 sequence is 13 residues long. Here the CDR3 DNA reads TGTGCCAGCAGCCCCGAAGAGAGGGAGACCCAGTACTTC. As protein: CASSPEERETQYF. Together with reference TRBV7-9 and TRBJ2-5, the CDR3 gives the full variable domain: DTGVSQNPRHKITKRGQNVTFRCDPISEHNRLYWYRQTLGQGPEFLTYFQNEAQLEKSRLLSDRFSAERPKGSFSTLEIQRTEQGDSAMYLCASSPEERETQYFGPGTRLLVL.

The gene calls are TRBV5-8 and TRBJ2-2; 9 bases match TRBD1. This CDR3 region has 14 residues. CDR1 and CDR2 from the germline V gene are SGHTS and YDEGEE. V shed 4 bases and J 7 bases; nucleotides not matched to a gene: 5. CDR3 protein: CASSADRGFGELFF. CDR3 nucleotides: TGTGCCAGCAGCGCGGACAGGGGTTTCGGGGAGCTGTTTTTT.

V usage is TRBV7-9 and J usage is TRBJ1-6, with D possibly matching TRBD1 (6 bases). The CDR3 spans 13 residues. Germline CDR1 SEHNR, CDR2 FQNEAQ (reference sequence). V lost 5 bases, J lost 9 bases, and 11 bases lay in between. This chain's CDR3 is CASSPRGGSPLHF. CDR3 DNA: TGTGCCAGCAGCCCGAGGGGGGGTTCACCCCTCCACTTT. Full variable domain (missing parts from reference TRBV7-9 and TRBJ1-6): DTGVSQNPRHKITKRGQNVTFRCDPISEHNRLYWYRQTLGQGPEFLTYFQNEAQLEKSRLLSDRFSAERPKGSFSTLEIQRTEQGDSAMYLCASSPRGGSPLHFGNGTRLTVT.

This chain connects TRBV6-6 to TRBJ2-1, with D unclear. Germline-derived CDR1 and CDR2 are MNHNY and SVGAGI (reference sequence). The CDR3 sequence is 12 residues long. V dropped 5 bases and J dropped 5 bases, with 7 bases sitting between them. As DNA, the CDR3 is TGTGCCAGCAGTCCCTTAGACAATGAGCAGTTCTTC. This encodes CASSPLDNEQFF.

V and J are TRBV5-5 and TRBJ2-3, with TRBD2 identical over 7 bases. CDR3 length equals 16 residues. Trimming removed 4 bases from V and 0 bases from J; junction bases left unmatched: 8. The germline CDR1 and CDR2 sequences are SGHKS and YYEKEE (reference sequence). CDR3 bases: TGTGCCAGCAGCAGCTGGGGCGGGAGAAGCACAGATACGCAGTATTTT. It translates to CASSSWGGRSTDTQYF.

The rearrangement uses TRBV30 and TRBJ2-6; 9 bases align to TRBD2. Germline lookup yields CDR1 GTSNPN and CDR2 SVGIG (reference sequence). V shed 8 bases, J shed 0 bases, and the junction held 2 bases outside the gene matches. CDR3 length: 14 amino acids. In DNA, the CDR3 is TGTGCCGGGACTAGCAGCTCTGGGGCCAACGTCCTGACTTTC. Translation gives CAGTSSSGANVLTF.

The chain carries TRBV21-1 and TRBJ1-5; the DNA was not used to check the table's D call, TRBD1. TRBV21-1 is a pseudogene. The CDR3 is made up of 13 amino acids. CDR3 sequence (DNA): TGTGCCAGCAGCAACAGGGTCACACAGCCCCAGCATTTT. This encodes CASSNRVTQPQHF.

The CDR3 nucleotides are TGCGCCAGCAGCCGGACAGTGAACACCGGGGAGCTGTTTTTT. Translated, it gives CASSRTVNTGELFF. The chain is built from TRBV5-1 and TRBJ2-2; D perhaps matches TRBD1 (6 bases). This CDR3 spans 14 amino acids. Germline CDR1 and CDR2: SGHRS and YFSETQ. V lost 4 bases, J lost 1 base, and 8 bases lay in between.

This chain uses TRBV4-2 with TRBJ1-2; 11 nucleotides align to TRBD1. The trim removed 0 bases at V and 1 base at J, leaving 7 bases unmatched. Germline values: CDR1 LGHNA, CDR2 YNFKEQ. CDR3 length equals 18 residues. The CDR3 nucleotides read TGTGCCAGCAGCCAAGAAATCCACGGGACAGGGGGTAACTATGGCTACACCTTC. Protein: CASSQEIHGTGGNYGYTF.

The chain joins TRBV3-1 (or the pseudogene TRBV3-2) to TRBJ2-5, with a weak D call TRBD1 (5 bases). V was trimmed by 5 bases and J by 5 bases, leaving 15 bases between them. CDR3 length equals 14 residues. The V gene's germline CDR1 is LGHDT and CDR2 YNNKEL (reference sequence). The CDR3 DNA is TGTGCCAGCAGCTTCCCAGGGCCCGGCGAGACCCAGTACTTC. It is translated as CASSFPGPGETQYF.

The rearrangement links TRBV5-1 to TRBJ2-3, with D perhaps TRBD2 (6 bases). This CDR3 contains 15 residues. V was pared by 1 base and J by 0 bases, with 9 bases between. The germline gives CDR1 SGHRS, CDR2 YFSETQ. As DNA, the CDR3 is TGCGCCAGCAGCTTGAATGGGGGGAGCACAGATACGCAGTATTTT. It codes for CASSLNGGSTDTQYF.

The CDR3 loop reads CASGLGQGGTNYGYTF. The CDR3 coding sequence is TGTGCTAGTGGTTTGGGGCAGGGGGGCACTAACTATGGCTACACCTTC. The chain has TRBV12-5 and TRBJ1-2, with TRBD1 identical over 7 bases. The CDR3 runs to 16 residues. Germline V gene data show CDR1 as LGHNT and CDR2 as FRNRAP. The V segment lost 1 base and the J segment 0 bases; nucleotides outside the gene matches: 5.

This clone was counted between two and nine times. The rearrangement joins TRBV4-2 to TRBJ1-2, with a tentative D call TRBD1 (6 bases). The CDR3 contains 16 residues. CDR1 is LGHNA, CDR2 YNFKEQ, per germline. V was pared by 1 base and J by 4 bases, with 16 bases between. For the CDR3, the DNA is TGTGCCAGCAGCCAAGCGGACAGCCGAGCCTCCTATGGCTACACCTTC. This gives the protein CASSQADSRASYGYTF.

V is TRBV5-3 and J is TRBJ2-2; D is ambiguous. TRBV5-3 is recorded as an ORF, its role being uncertain. The germline V and J ends were trimmed by 0 bases and 6 bases, with 12 bases remaining between them. This CDR3 has 15 residues. CDR3 sequence: CARSLDRSRPGELFF. CDR3 DNA sequence: TGTGCCAGAAGCTTGGATCGGTCGAGGCCCGGGGAGCTGTTTTTT.

The chain combines TRBV5-6 with TRBJ2-7; 10 positions match TRBD1. CDR3 length: 17 residues. With V trimmed by 0 bases and J by 4 bases, 10 bases remained unmatched. The germline V gene encodes CDR1 SGHDT and CDR2 YYEEEE. This chain's CDR3 is CASSLVNGDRGGYEQYF. The CDR3 DNA reads as TGTGCCAGCAGCTTGGTAAACGGGGACAGGGGAGGTTACGAGCAGTACTTC.

This chain connects TRBV5-1 to TRBJ1-2; TRBD1 matches 9 bases. There are 13 residues in the CDR3. Per the germline V gene, CDR1 is SGHRS and CDR2 is YFSETQ. The J segment lost 2 bases and the V segment lost 4 bases, leaving 0 bases of the junction unmatched. CDR3 nucleotide sequence: TGCGCCAGCAGCGGGACAGGGAACTATGGCTACACCTTC. It is translated as CASSGTGNYGYTF.

With regard to this clone: An end of the junction does not agree with germline; a read error may underlie this. The same CDR3 is also encoded by other DNA sequences in this sample. The J gene is TRBJ2-1, the V gene TRBV9, with 7 bases matching TRBD2. The CDR3 extends over 15 amino acids. The germline gives CDR1 SGDLS, CDR2 YYNGEE. DNA for the CDR3: TGTGCCAGCAGCGTAGTGGCGGGAGTATACGATGAGCAATTCTTC. It codes for CASSVVAGVYDEQFF.

V gene TRBV6-5 combines with J gene TRBJ2-1; TRBD2 aligns across 9 bases. V lost 0 bases to trimming and J lost 6 bases; unmatched junction nucleotides: 3. CDR3 length: 15 amino acids. Germline CDR1 and CDR2: MNHEY and SVGAGI. The CDR3 loop reads CASSYSGTSFNEQFF. The CDR3 DNA is TGTGCCAGCAGTTACTCCGGGACTAGCTTCAATGAGCAGTTCTTC.

J is TRBJ1-4 and V is TRBV14; 7 bases map to TRBD1. Germline loops: CDR1 SGHDN, CDR2 FVKESK. J was trimmed by 10 bases and V by 2 bases; bases with no gene match: 7. The CDR3 contains 14 residues. This chain's CDR3 is CASSQRQGGGKLFF. DNA for the CDR3: TGTGCCAGCAGCCAACGACAGGGCGGAGGAAAACTGTTTTTT.

V usage is TRBV9 and J usage is TRBJ2-7, with 9 bases identical to TRBD1. From germline, CDR1 is SGDLS and CDR2 YYNGEE. The CDR3 length is 15 residues. Unmatched junction bases numbered 6, after V lost 3 bases and J lost 2 bases. CDR3: CASSGPGTGPYEQYF. The CDR3 DNA follows: TGTGCCAGCAGCGGACCCGGGACAGGGCCCTACGAGCAGTACTTC. Combining the CDR3 with reference TRBV9 and TRBJ2-7 gives the whole variable domain DSGVTQTPKHLITATGQRVTLRCSPRSGDLSVYWYQQSLDQGLQFLIQYYNGEERAKGNILERFSAQQFPDLHSELNLSSLELGDSALYFCASSGPGTGPYEQYFGPGTRLTVT.